This entry lists 2 T cell receptor beta chains sequenced from one sample in a study of CD8 T cells in ankylosing spondylitis. General study results and limits: What appeared characteristic of ankylosing spondylitis blood was a TCR beta motif of eight highly homologous variants.

Each CDR3 protein gets one entry after TCRdb re-called the 5' RACE reads with MiXCR. The sample holds about 700,000 distinct CDR3 sequences; about 20% are singletons and the top ten take about a fifth. No antigen has been assigned to these receptors. Sequencing was carried out using blood, either unsorted or a sorted T cell fraction (not recorded which). The receptors here all came from a male donor with ankylosing spondylitis.

This sequence joins TRBV20-1 and TRBJ1-1; 7 bases map to TRBD1. Germline V gives CDR1 DFQATT, CDR2 SNEGSKA (reference sequence). This CDR3 is built from 18 residues. V was pared by 0 bases and J by 8 bases, with 21 bases of the junction left unmatched. Written as DNA, the CDR3 is TGCAGTGCTAGAGATGACCCTCGGACAGGACCCCGATTCGCCGAAGCTTTCTTT. Protein sequence: CSARDDPRTGPRFAEAFF.

This clonotype was seen a handful of times. V usage is TRBV29-1 and J usage is TRBJ2-7; 7 bases align to TRBD1. This CDR3 spans 12 amino acids. J gave up 3 bases and V 3 bases, and 2 bases lay outside the gene matches. Germline V gene lookup returns CDR1 SQVTM and CDR2 ANQGSEA. The CDR3 loop reads CSVETGFYEQYF. The CDR3 DNA reads as TGCAGCGTTGAGACAGGGTTCTACGAGCAGTACTTC.